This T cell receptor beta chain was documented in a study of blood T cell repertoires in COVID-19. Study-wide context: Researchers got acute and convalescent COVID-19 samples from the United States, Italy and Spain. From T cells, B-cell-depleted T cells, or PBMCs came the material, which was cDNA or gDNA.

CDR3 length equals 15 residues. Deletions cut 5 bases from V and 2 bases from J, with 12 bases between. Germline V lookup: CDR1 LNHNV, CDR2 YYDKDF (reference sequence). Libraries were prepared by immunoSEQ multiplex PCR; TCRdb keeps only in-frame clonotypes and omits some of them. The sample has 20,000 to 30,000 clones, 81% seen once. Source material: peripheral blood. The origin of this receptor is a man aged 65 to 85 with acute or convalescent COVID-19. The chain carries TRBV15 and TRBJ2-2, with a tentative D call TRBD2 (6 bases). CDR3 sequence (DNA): TGTGCCACCAGCCTGATGGGGGGAAACACCGGGGAGCTGTTTTTT. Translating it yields CATSLMGGNTGELFF.